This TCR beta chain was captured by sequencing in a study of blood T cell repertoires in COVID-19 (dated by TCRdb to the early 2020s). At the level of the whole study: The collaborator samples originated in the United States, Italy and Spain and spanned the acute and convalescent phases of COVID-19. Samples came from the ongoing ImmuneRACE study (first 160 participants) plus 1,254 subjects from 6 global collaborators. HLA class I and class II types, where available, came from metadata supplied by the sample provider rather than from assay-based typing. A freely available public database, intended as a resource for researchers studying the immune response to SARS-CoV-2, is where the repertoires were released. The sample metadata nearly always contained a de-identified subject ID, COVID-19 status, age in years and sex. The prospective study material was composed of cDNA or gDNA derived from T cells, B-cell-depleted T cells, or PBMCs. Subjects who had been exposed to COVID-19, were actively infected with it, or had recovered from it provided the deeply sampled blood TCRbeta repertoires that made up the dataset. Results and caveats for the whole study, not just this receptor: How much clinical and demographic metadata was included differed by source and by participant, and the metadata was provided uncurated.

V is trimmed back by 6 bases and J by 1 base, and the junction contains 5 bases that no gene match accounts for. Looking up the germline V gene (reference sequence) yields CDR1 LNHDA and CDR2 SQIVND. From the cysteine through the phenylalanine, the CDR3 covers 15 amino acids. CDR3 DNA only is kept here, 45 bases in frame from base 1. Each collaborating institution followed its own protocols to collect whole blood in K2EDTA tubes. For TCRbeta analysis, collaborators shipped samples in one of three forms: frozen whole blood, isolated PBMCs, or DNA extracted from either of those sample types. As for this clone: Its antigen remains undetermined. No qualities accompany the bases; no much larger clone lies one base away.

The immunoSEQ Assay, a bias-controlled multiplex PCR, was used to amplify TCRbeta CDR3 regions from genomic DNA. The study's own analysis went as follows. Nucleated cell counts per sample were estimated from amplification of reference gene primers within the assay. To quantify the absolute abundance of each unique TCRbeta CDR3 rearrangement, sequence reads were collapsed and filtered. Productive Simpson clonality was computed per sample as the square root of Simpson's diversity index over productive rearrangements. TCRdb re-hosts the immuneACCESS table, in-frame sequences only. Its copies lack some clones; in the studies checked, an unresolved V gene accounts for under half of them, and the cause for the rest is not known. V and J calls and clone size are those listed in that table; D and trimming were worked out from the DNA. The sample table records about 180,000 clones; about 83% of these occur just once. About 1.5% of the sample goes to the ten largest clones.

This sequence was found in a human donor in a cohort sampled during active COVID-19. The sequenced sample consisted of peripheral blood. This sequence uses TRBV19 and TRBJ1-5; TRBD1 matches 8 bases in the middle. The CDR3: CASRLDRASNQPQHF. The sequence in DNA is TGTGCCAGTAGGCTGGACAGGGCCAGCAATCAGCCCCAGCATTTT.